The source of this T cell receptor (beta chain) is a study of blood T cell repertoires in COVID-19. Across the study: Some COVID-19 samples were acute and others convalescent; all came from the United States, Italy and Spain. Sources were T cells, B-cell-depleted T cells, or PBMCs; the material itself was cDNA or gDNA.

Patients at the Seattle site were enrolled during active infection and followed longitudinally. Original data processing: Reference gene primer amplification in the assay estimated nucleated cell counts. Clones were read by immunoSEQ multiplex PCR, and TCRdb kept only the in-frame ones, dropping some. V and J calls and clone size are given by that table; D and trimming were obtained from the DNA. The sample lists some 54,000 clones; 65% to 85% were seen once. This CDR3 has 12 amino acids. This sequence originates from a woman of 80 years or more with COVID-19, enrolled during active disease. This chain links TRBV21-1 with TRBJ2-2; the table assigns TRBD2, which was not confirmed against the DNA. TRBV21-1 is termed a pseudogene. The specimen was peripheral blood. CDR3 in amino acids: CASSPPPGELFF. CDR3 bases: TGTGCCAGCAGCCCTCCTCCCGGGGAGCTGTTTTTT.